This T cell receptor beta chain was captured by sequencing in a study of CD8 T cells in ankylosing spondylitis. The study, taken as a whole, reports: Ankylosing spondylitis blood seemed to carry a telltale TCR beta motif made of under 10 highly homologous variants. Reportedly, significant enrichment of disease-linked clones occurred in matched ankylosing spondylitis synovial fluid. With a CD8+ phenotype, disease-linked clones were relatively rare in peripheral blood.

As for this clonotype: The antigen is unknown.

TCR beta libraries were made by quantitative 5'-RACE with molecular barcodes. MiXCR was run by TCRdb on the 5' RACE reads, yielding one entry per CDR3 protein. The profile shows about 130,000 distinct CDR3 sequences, roughly 13% of them singletons. The sample comprised blood, either unsorted or a sorted T cell fraction (not recorded which). This receptor was identified in a female donor with ankylosing spondylitis or in good health (not recorded which).

DNA of the CDR3: TGTGCCAGCAGCCTAAAGGGGGGACAGGGGGGGTACAATGAGCAGTTCTTC. It codes for CASSLKGGQGGYNEQFF. The chain is built from TRBV11-2 and TRBJ2-1, with 11 bases aligning to TRBD1. The trim removed 5 bases at V and 4 bases at J, leaving 10 bases unmatched. The CDR3 contains 17 residues. The germline V gene has CDR1 SGHAT and CDR2 FQNNGV.